A single sample is the source of the 27 T cell receptor beta chains below, sequenced in a study of beta chain features in type 1 diabetes. The entirety of the isolated RNA underwent reverse transcription, so expressed TCRB transcripts were sequenced. The table came from immunoSEQ multiplex PCR; TCRdb's copy has only in-frame clones and leaves some out. Among 450,000 or so clones listed, roughly an eighth were seen once. The sequencing input was naive CD4+ T cells from blood. Receptors originate from a woman aged 18-29 years in good health.

This rearrangement joins TRBV7-2 to TRBJ2-3; TRBD1 matches 8 bases. This CDR3 contains 15 residues. With V trimmed by 2 bases and J by 9 bases, 10 bases remained unmatched. CDR1 and CDR2 (germline): SGHTA, FQGNSA. For the CDR3, the DNA is TGTGCCAGCAGCTTACAGATAATCCAGGGGGCGACGCAGTATTTT. It specifies CASSLQIIQGATQYF.

This sequence joins TRBV2 and TRBJ2-1, with 11 bases aligning to TRBD1. The CDR3 consists of 17 residues. CDR1 and CDR2 from the germline V gene are SNHLY and FYNNEI. The junction had 10 bases not matched to a gene; V was cut back by 5 bases and J by 4 bases. The CDR3 DNA is TGTGCCAGCAGTTTTTCCACCGGGACAGGGGGATACAATGAGCAGTTCTTC. It yields the protein CASSFSTGTGGYNEQFF.

There are a few counts of this clone. The rearrangement joins TRBV6-5 to TRBJ2-1, with TRBD1 identical over 7 bases. Trimming took 7 bases from V and 3 from J; bases not matched to a gene: 9. Per the germline V gene, CDR1 is MNHEY and CDR2 is SVGAGI. CDR3 length equals 15 residues. The CDR3 bases are TGTGCCAGCACTTCGACAGGGTTCGGCTACAATGAGCAGTTCTTC. This translates into CASTSTGFGYNEQFF.

The chain links TRBV7-3 to TRBJ2-1; D is perhaps TRBD1 (5 bases). The CDR3 totals 16 residues. V dropped 1 base and J dropped 8 bases, with 18 bases sitting between them. Germline V gives CDR1 SGHTA, CDR2 FQGTGA. CDR3 in amino acids: CASSLIGKDQGDEQFF. The CDR3 region has the DNA TGTGCCAGCAGCTTAATAGGCAAGGACCAGGGCGATGAGCAGTTCTTC.

This chain joins TRBV11-1 and TRBJ2-1; 7 nucleotides agree with TRBD1. CDR3 length: 14 residues. Germline V CDR1 and CDR2: SGHAT, FQDESV (reference sequence). Germline trimming cut 5 bases from V and 10 bases from J; bases unmatched to any gene: 11. CDR3 nucleotide sequence: TGTGCCAGCAGCCAACGTAGACAGGGCGGAGAGCAGTTCTTC. This gives the protein CASSQRRQGGEQFF.

This clone has just a few counts. Other nucleotide sequences in the sample specify the same CDR3. The J gene is TRBJ2-5, the V gene TRBV18, with D perhaps TRBD2 (6 bases). Germline CDR1 is KGHSH and CDR2 is LQKENI. CDR3 length: 13 residues. The V end was cut by 1 base, the J end by 4 bases, with 7 bases between. CDR3 sequence (DNA): TGTGCCAGCTCACCACAGGGAGGAGAGACCCAGTACTTC. It is translated as CASSPQGGETQYF.

This clone was seen at least ten times. V usage is TRBV30 and J usage is TRBJ1-1, with a tentative D call TRBD1 (6 bases). Per germline, CDR1 GTSNPN and CDR2 SVGIG (reference sequence). V was pared by 4 bases and J by 14 bases, with 17 bases between. The CDR3 sequence is 11 residues long. The CDR3 DNA reads as TGTGCCTGGAACCGGGGGCAGGCGGACTTCTTT. Its protein product is CAWNRGQADFF.

The chain uses TRBV25-1 and TRBJ2-3; D is uncertain. Germline loops: CDR1 MGHDK, CDR2 SYGVNS. The CDR3 runs to 12 residues. V was cut by 4 bases and J by 8 bases, with 10 bases left in between. In DNA form, the CDR3 reads TGTGCCAGCAGTGTGATGAGTAGTACGCAGTATTTT. As protein: CASSVMSSTQYF.

V and J are TRBV7-9 and TRBJ2-5, with D tentatively TRBD1 (5 bases). The V gene's germline CDR1 is SEHNR and CDR2 FQNEAQ (reference sequence). V was shortened by 7 bases and J by 4 bases, with 19 bases between the two germline ends. The CDR3 spans 15 residues. This chain's CDR3 is CASTLGRILVETQYF. The CDR3 nucleotides are TGTGCCAGCACCCTGGGGCGGATCCTGGTAGAGACCCAGTACTTC.

V usage is TRBV9 and J usage is TRBJ2-3, with a possible D match to TRBD2 (6 bases). V was clipped by 3 bases and J by 2 bases, with 16 bases between them. CDR1 SGDLS and CDR2 YYNGEE come from the germline V gene. This CDR3 comprises 16 residues. CDR3 sequence: CASSALSGRSTDTQYF. CDR3 in DNA: TGTGCCAGCAGCGCCCTTAGCGGTCGCTCCACAGATACGCAGTATTTT.

The genes are TRBV4-2 and TRBJ2-5, with 7 bases that match TRBD2. The CDR3 contains 15 residues. Germline trimming cut 1 base from V and 2 bases from J; bases unmatched to any gene: 4. Germline CDR1 LGHNA, CDR2 YNFKEQ. CDR3 protein: CASSQGASGQETQYF. CDR3 nucleotides: TGTGCCAGCAGCCAAGGGGCTAGCGGACAAGAGACCCAGTACTTC.

The genes are TRBV19 and TRBJ2-5, with 8 bases aligning to TRBD1. J gave up 5 bases and V 3 bases, and 11 bases lay outside the gene matches. The germline gives CDR1 LNHDA, CDR2 SQIVND (reference sequence). The CDR3 totals 16 residues. The CDR3 coding sequence is TGTGCCAGTAGTATTTCCTGGCGGCAGGGGGCCGAGACCCAGTACTTC. It specifies CASSISWRQGAETQYF.

This chain uses TRBV20-1 with TRBJ1-2, with D maybe TRBD1 (5 bases). This CDR3 is 11 amino acids long. V was pared by 3 bases and J by 8 bases, with 10 bases between. Per germline, CDR1 DFQATT and CDR2 SNEGSKA (reference sequence). In DNA form, the CDR3 reads TGCAGTGCTAGTCCAGGGAAGGGCTACACCTTC. Its protein product is CSASPGKGYTF.

This clone was seen more than once but under ten times. The V call is TRBV7-9, the J call TRBJ1-5, with no clear D. The CDR3 consists of 14 residues. Germline-derived CDR1 and CDR2 are SEHNR and FQNEAQ (reference sequence). Trimming shortened V by 0 bases and J by 1 base, and 4 bases separated the two germline ends. Here the CDR3 DNA reads TGTGCCAGCAGCTTAGCGACCAGCAATCAGCCCCAGCATTTT. The encoded protein is CASSLATSNQPQHF. The full variable domain, with the rest looked up from reference TRBV7-9 and TRBJ1-5, is DTGVSQNPRHKITKRGQNVTFRCDPISEHNRLYWYRQTLGQGPEFLTYFQNEAQLEKSRLLSDRFSAERPKGSFSTLEIQRTEQGDSAMYLCASSLATSNQPQHFGDGTRLSIL.

There are a few counts of this clone. This chain connects TRBV7-2 to TRBJ2-1; 13 nucleotides align to TRBD2. V shed 8 bases, J shed 6 bases, and the junction held 7 bases outside the gene matches. Germline V CDR1 and CDR2: SGHTA, FQGNSA. The CDR3 is 15 amino acids. The CDR3 loop is CASSPGLAGTNEQFF. The DNA of the CDR3 is TGTGCCAGCTCCCCGGGACTAGCGGGAACCAATGAGCAGTTCTTC. Using reference TRBV7-2 and TRBJ2-1 for the parts outside the CDR3, the full variable domain is GAGVSQSPSNKVTEKGKDVELRCDPISGHTALYWYRQSLGQGLEFLIYFQGNSAPDKSGLPSDRFSAERTGGSVSTLTIQRTQQEDSAVYLCASSPGLAGTNEQFFGPGTRLTVL.

Only a few counts were recorded for this clone. The V call is TRBV7-9, the J call TRBJ1-5, with D tentatively TRBD1 (5 bases). Germline V gene data show CDR1 as SEHNR and CDR2 as FQNEAQ (reference sequence). Trimming pared 5 bases from V and 2 bases from J, leaving 13 bases between. The CDR3 has 15 residues. The CDR3 nucleotides read TGTGCCAGCAGCGTCTCCGGGGCCGGCAATCAGCCCCAGCATTTT. It is translated as CASSVSGAGNQPQHF.

Note on this clone: This sample includes further DNA sequences coding for the same CDR3. The chain carries TRBV5-1 and TRBJ1-1; possibly TRBD1 for D (6 bases). The CDR3 has 14 residues. The V gene lost 3 bases and the J gene lost 0 bases, with 9 bases spanning the gap. Germline V gives CDR1 SGHRS, CDR2 YFSETQ. CDR3 DNA: TGCGCCAGCAGCTCGGGACAATTGAACACTGAAGCTTTCTTT. This sequence encodes CASSSGQLNTEAFF.

The chain combines TRBV29-1 with TRBJ2-7, with 7 bases matching TRBD1. Per the germline V gene, CDR1 is SQVTM and CDR2 is ANQGSEA. Germline trimming cut 3 bases from V and 1 base from J; bases unmatched to any gene: 3. This CDR3 is 13 amino acids long. In nucleotides, the CDR3 is TGCAGCGTTGATAACAGGGGATCCTACGAGCAGTACTTC. As protein: CSVDNRGSYEQYF.

The rearrangement links TRBV5-1 to TRBJ2-7; D unclear. Germline CDR1 is SGHRS and CDR2 is YFSETQ. V lost 4 bases, J lost 9 bases, and 11 bases lay in between. The CDR3 has 11 amino acids. The CDR3 nucleotides are TGCGCCAGCAGCCCGCCCGGGTGGCAGTACTTC. It codes for CASSPPGWQYF.

The rearrangement uses TRBV15 and TRBJ2-4; D gene ambiguous. The germline V gene has CDR1 LNHNV and CDR2 YYDKDF (reference sequence). Trimming cost V 0 bases and J 0 bases, with 9 bases left between them. The CDR3 totals 16 residues. The chain's CDR3 is CATSRDRSLAKNIQYF. The DNA for the CDR3 is TGTGCCACCAGCAGAGATCGGAGTTTAGCCAAAAACATTCAGTACTTC.

This clone was seen only a few times. Other DNA sequences of this sample code for an identical CDR3. The V gene is TRBV7-9, the J gene TRBJ1-1; D unresolved. Germline lookup yields CDR1 SEHNR and CDR2 FQNEAQ (reference sequence). This CDR3 has 12 residues. V was cut by 5 bases and J by 3 bases, with 7 bases left in between. CDR3 sequence: CASSRRDTEAFF. CDR3 sequence (DNA): TGTGCCAGCAGCCGTCGGGACACTGAAGCTTTCTTT.

The genes are TRBV29-1 and TRBJ2-2; D ambiguous. The CDR3 is 14 residues long. V dropped 3 bases and J dropped 1 base, with 9 bases sitting between them. Germline V gene data show CDR1 as SQVTM and CDR2 as ANQGSEA. CDR3 loop: CSVEADLNTGELFF. The CDR3 DNA reads as TGCAGCGTTGAGGCGGACCTGAACACCGGGGAGCTGTTTTTT.

This clone was counted a few times. The rearrangement links TRBV30 to TRBJ1-1; perhaps TRBD1 as D (6 bases). CDR1 is GTSNPN and CDR2 is SVGIG in the germline V gene (reference sequence). The CDR3 sequence is 17 residues long. V was pared by 4 bases and J by 5 bases, with 26 bases between. The CDR3 protein is CAWTAWAYRAGKTEAFF. In DNA form, the CDR3 reads TGTGCCTGGACAGCGTGGGCTTACAGGGCGGGTAAGACTGAAGCTTTCTTT.

This clone was seen only a few times. The chain has TRBV5-4 and TRBJ2-1; maybe TRBD2 (5 bases). This CDR3 has 16 residues. Germline assignment: CDR1 SGHNT and CDR2 YYREEE (reference sequence). V lost 3 bases and J 7 bases, leaving 20 bases between the germline ends. CDR3 bases: TGTGCCAGCAGCTCCCCCACTAGTTTTGTTGCGAATGAGCAGTTCTTC. Its translation: CASSSPTSFVANEQFF.

This clone was counted only a few times. V usage is TRBV5-4 and J usage is TRBJ2-7; no reliable D call. V lost 0 bases and J lost 2, with 15 bases in between. Germline CDR1 reads SGHNT; CDR2 reads YYREEE (reference sequence). The CDR3 consists of 16 residues. CDR3 residues: CASSLVPRYRTYEQYF. CDR3 DNA: TGTGCCAGCAGCTTGGTCCCCCGGTACAGAACCTACGAGCAGTACTTC.

This clone appeared a single time. The CDR3 nucleotides read TGTGCCAGCAGTTACATCGGGGACAATGAGCAGTTCTTC. Its translation is CASSYIGDNEQFF. The chain recombines TRBV6-5 with TRBJ2-1, with a weak D call TRBD2 (5 bases). This CDR3 has 13 residues. The germline V gene has CDR1 MNHEY and CDR2 SVGAGI. Trimming pared 2 bases from V and 5 bases from J, leaving 7 bases between.

The chain links TRBV7-2 to TRBJ1-5; 9 bases align to TRBD1. Germline assignment: CDR1 SGHTA and CDR2 FQGNSA. Losses at the gene ends were 5 bases for V and 5 bases for J; bases not matched to a gene: 4. The length of the CDR3 is 14 residues. CDR3 sequence reads: CASSLRTGDQPQHF. CDR3 sequence (DNA): TGTGCCAGCAGCCTAAGGACAGGGGATCAGCCCCAGCATTTT.